Given below is one TCR beta chain in context. The target antigen is unknown. This CDR3 is 15 amino acids long. V gave up 3 bases and J gave up 7 bases, with 17 bases separating them. Germline CDR1 and CDR2: SGHDT and YYEEEE. Researchers ran the PCR with 60 Vbeta and 13 Jbeta primers. The repertoire was sequenced with immunoSEQ multiplex PCR; TCRdb's copy has only in-frame clones and lacks some. The table includes roughly 180,000 clones, 75% to 90% detected once. The source of the sample is a study of cytomegalovirus exposure and HLA in healthy donors. Points from the study as a whole: Donor immune exposure was known only as CMV serostatus. HLA alleles were associated with 15,000 to 20,000 TCR beta sequences in a later analysis at 0.05 false discovery rate.

The clonotype comes from a man aged 30 to 39 in good health and CMV-seropositive. The sequencing sample was made of PBMCs. J is TRBJ2-1 and V is TRBV5-6; weak D call: TRBD1 (7 bases). CDR3 coding DNA: TGTGCCAGCAGCTCCTTGATACAGGGGAGGAATGAGCAGTTCTTC. Amino acid sequence: CASSSLIQGRNEQFF.